This is a list of T cell receptor beta chains from one sample in a study of T cells in Graves' hyperthyroidism and ophthalmopathy. TCRdb re-called the multiplex PCR reads with MiXCR, one entry per CDR3 protein. The data show around 390,000 distinct CDR3 sequences, with about 14% seen just once and 20% held by the top ten. The sample consisted of blood. The receptor set was obtained from a woman aged 30 to 39 with Graves' ophthalmopathy. Both conserved end residues are part of each CDR3. The order of the fields is clone size, D gene, V gene, J gene, CDR3 DNA, CDR3 protein. D genes are given only for firm matches. Some rows mark clone size as missing; the rest say once, few, many or name a class of expanded clone.

size: many; D: -; V: TRBV12-3/TRBV12-4; J: TRBJ1-1; DNA: TGTGCCAGCAGGGCACAGCGAATGCTCACTGAAGCTTTCTTT; CDR3: CASRAQRMLTEAFF
size: many; D: TRBD2; V: TRBV20-1; J: TRBJ2-3; DNA: TGCAGTGCTAGAGATCATACTAGCGGGGTTGCAGATACGCAGTATTTT; CDR3: CSARDHTSGVADTQYF
size: few; D: TRBD1; V: TRBV29-1; J: TRBJ2-7; DNA: TGCAGCGTCGAGAACACGGACAGGGGCTCGGACGAGCAGTACTTC; CDR3: CSVENTDRGSDEQYF
size: many; D: TRBD2; V: TRBV19; J: TRBJ2-3; DNA: TGTGCCAGTAGTACGTCGACTAGCGGGGGCACAGATACGCAGTATTTT; CDR3: CASSTSTSGGTDTQYF
size: few; D: TRBD1; V: TRBV7-9; J: TRBJ2-6; DNA: TGTGCCAGCAGCTTAGACCGGACAGGCCCTTCTGGGGCCAACGTCCTGACTTTC; CDR3: CASSLDRTGPSGANVLTF
size: few; D: -; V: TRBV6-1; J: TRBJ2-1; DNA: TGTGCCAGCAGTGGAGAGCCGGGCGTGGGGTCCTACAATGAGCAGTTCTTC; CDR3: CASSGEPGVGSYNEQFF
size: many; D: -; V: TRBV3-1; J: TRBJ1-6; DNA: TGTGCCAGCAGCCAAAGGGGTTCACCCCTCCACTTT; CDR3: CASSQRGSPLHF
size: many; D: TRBD1; V: TRBV12-3/TRBV12-4; J: TRBJ2-3; DNA: TGTGCCAGCAGACAGGGGATCACAGATACGCAGTATTTT; CDR3: CASRQGITDTQYF
size: few; D: -; V: TRBV19; J: TRBJ1-5; DNA: TGTGCCAGTAGTATAGCCAGGAAGGATCAGCCCCAGCATTTT; CDR3: CASSIARKDQPQHF
size: many; D: TRBD1; V: TRBV18; J: TRBJ2-3; DNA: TGTGCCAGCTCACCGGGACAGACTGGCACAGATACGCAGTATTTT; CDR3: CASSPGQTGTDTQYF
size: -; D: -; V: TRBV4-2; J: TRBJ2-7; DNA: TGTGCCAGCAGCCCGACAGTGTACTACGAGCAGTACTTC; CDR3: CASSPTVYYEQYF
size: many; D: -; V: TRBV10-2; J: TRBJ2-3; DNA: TGCGCCAGCAGTGAGTCGATGTGGGGGAGCACAGATACGCAGTATTTT; CDR3: CASSESMWGSTDTQYF
size: many; D: TRBD1; V: TRBV28; J: TRBJ1-5; DNA: TGTGCCAGCCGGGAACAGGGGATGAGCAATCAGCCCCAGCATTTT; CDR3: CASREQGMSNQPQHF
size: many; D: TRBD2; V: TRBV20-1; J: TRBJ2-1; DNA: TGCAGTGCTAGAGAGTCGCGGGGGAGCTCCTACAATGAGCAGTTCTTC; CDR3: CSARESRGSSYNEQFF
size: many; D: TRBD2; V: TRBV7-2; J: TRBJ2-1; DNA: TGTGCCAGCAGCGTTAGCGGGGGCGATGACAATGAGCAGTTCTTC; CDR3: CASSVSGGDDNEQFF
size: many; D: -; V: TRBV6-5; J: TRBJ2-7; DNA: TGTGCCAGCAGTTACTCGGGGTCTATGATAACCTACGAGCAGTACTTC; CDR3: CASSYSGSMITYEQYF
size: many; D: TRBD2; V: TRBV7-9; J: TRBJ2-2; DNA: TGTGCCAGCAGCGCGACTCGGGGAGGGAGATGGACCGGGGAGCTGTTTTTT; CDR3: CASSATRGGRWTGELFF
size: many; D: -; V: TRBV19; J: TRBJ2-7; DNA: TGTGCCAGTAGTCAAAGACTAAGCTCCTACGAGCAGTACTTC; CDR3: CASSQRLSSYEQYF
size: many; D: -; V: TRBV7-8; J: TRBJ1-1; DNA: TGTGCCAGCAGCACTCAACAGGGTTTGAACACTGAAGCTTTCTTT; CDR3: CASSTQQGLNTEAFF
size: many; D: TRBD2; V: TRBV24-1; J: TRBJ2-3; DNA: TGTGCCACCAGTGACCGTAGACTAGCGGGGGTTAGCACAGATACGCAGTATTTT; CDR3: CATSDRRLAGVSTDTQYF
size: many; D: TRBD2; V: TRBV3-1; J: TRBJ2-3; DNA: TGTGCCAGCAGCCACGGCGGGGGGAACACAGATACGCAGTATTTT; CDR3: CASSHGGGNTDTQYF
size: many; D: -; V: TRBV28; J: TRBJ1-1; DNA: TGTGCCAGCAGTCTCATCGGGGTTTCGAACACTGAAGCTTTCTTT; CDR3: CASSLIGVSNTEAFF
size: -; D: -; V: TRBV6-1; J: TRBJ2-2; DNA: TGTGCCAGCGGAACCGTGGCTGGGGAGCTGTTTTTT; CDR3: CASGTVAGELFF
size: many; D: TRBD1; V: TRBV7-8; J: TRBJ2-2; DNA: TGTGCCAGCATCCAGGGGGCCTTTCATACACCTGCCGGGGAGCTGTTTTTT; CDR3: CASIQGAFHTPAGELFF
size: -; D: -; V: TRBV29-1; J: TRBJ2-7; DNA: TGCAGCGTTGAAGATCGGGGCCGGGGCCTTACCTACGAGCAGTACTTC; CDR3: CSVEDRGRGLTYEQYF
size: many; D: -; V: TRBV5-1; J: TRBJ1-2; DNA: TGCGCCAGCAGCTTGACTGCTAACTATGGCTACACCTTC; CDR3: CASSLTANYGYTF
size: -; D: -; V: TRBV28; J: TRBJ2-3; DNA: TGTGCCAGCAGTATAAGCGGTGCTAGCACAGATACGCAGTATTTT; CDR3: CASSISGASTDTQYF
size: many; D: TRBD1; V: TRBV28; J: TRBJ1-1; DNA: TGTGCCAGCAGTTCCCTTAGGGACAGGGGGCTTATCGCTGAAGCTTTCTTT; CDR3: CASSSLRDRGLIAEAFF
size: many; D: TRBD2; V: TRBV7-2; J: TRBJ2-7; DNA: TGTGCCAGCAGCTTATGGCGGCTAGCGGGGGGCCTAGAGAACGAGCAGTACTTC; CDR3: CASSLWRLAGGLENEQYF
size: few; D: TRBD2; V: TRBV29-1; J: TRBJ2-1; DNA: TGCAGCGTTGAAGAGGGACTAGCGGGGGATGAGCAGTTCTTC; CDR3: CSVEEGLAGDEQFF
size: many; D: -; V: TRBV2; J: TRBJ1-6; DNA: TGTGCCAGCAGTGGGCCGAAAGGGTATAATTCACCCCTCCACTTT; CDR3: CASSGPKGYNSPLHF
size: many; D: -; V: TRBV5-8; J: TRBJ1-2; DNA: TGTGCCAGCAGCTTGCGAGGGGAGTATGGCTACACCTTC; CDR3: CASSLRGEYGYTF
size: -; D: -; V: TRBV6-6; J: TRBJ2-2; DNA: TGTGCCAGCAGTTCCCCTTCTGCGGGGCCTACGAACACCGGGGAGCTGTTTTTT; CDR3: CASSSPSAGPTNTGELFF
size: few; D: -; V: TRBV10-3; J: TRBJ2-2; DNA: TGTGCCTTCCGGATAGATCTATCGAACACCGGGGAGCTGTTTTTT; CDR3: CAFRIDLSNTGELFF
size: many; D: -; V: TRBV28; J: TRBJ2-1; DNA: TGTGCCAGCAGTTTATATCCGGGTGAGCAGTTCTTC; CDR3: CASSLYPGEQFF
size: many; D: TRBD1; V: TRBV13; J: TRBJ1-3; DNA: TGTGCCAGCAGCGTACAGGGGGCGTTAAACACCATATATTTT; CDR3: CASSVQGALNTIYF
size: many; D: -; V: TRBV28; J: TRBJ2-6; DNA: TGTGCCAGCAAGACCATCTCTGGGGCCAACGTCCTGACTTTC; CDR3: CASKTISGANVLTF
size: many; D: -; V: TRBV7-9; J: TRBJ1-3; DNA: TGTGCCAGCAGCCTCACCGGGATCCAGCCTTACTCTGGAAACACCATATATTTT; CDR3: CASSLTGIQPYSGNTIYF
size: many; D: -; V: TRBV7-2; J: TRBJ1-4; DNA: TGTGCCAGCAGCCCCCACCCTTTGGGGAGCCGAGGACGAGAAAAACTGTTTTTT; CDR3: CASSPHPLGSRGREKLFF
size: many; D: -; V: TRBV3-1; J: TRBJ2-2; DNA: TGTGCCAGCACCCCATCCGGCGGGCGAACCGGGGAGCTGTTTTTT; CDR3: CASTPSGGRTGELFF
size: many; D: TRBD1; V: TRBV28; J: TRBJ1-6; DNA: TGTGCCAGCAGTGAAGCCGGGACAGGCTTCGTTGTACGGAATTCACCCCTCCACTTT; CDR3: CASSEAGTGFVVRNSPLHF
size: -; D: -; V: TRBV6-9; J: TRBJ1-4; DNA: TGTGCCAGCAGTTCCACGGGAGGATGGACAACTAATGAAAAACTGTTTTTT; CDR3: CASSSTGGWTTNEKLFF
size: many; D: -; V: TRBV2; J: TRBJ2-5; DNA: TGTGCCAGCATCCCCAGGGTGGAGACCCAGTACTTC; CDR3: CASIPRVETQYF
size: many; D: -; V: TRBV9; J: TRBJ2-5; DNA: TGTGCCAGCAGCGTAGGTTCGGGGAAGGGGGAGACCCAGTACTTC; CDR3: CASSVGSGKGETQYF
size: many; D: -; V: TRBV27; J: TRBJ2-3; DNA: TGTGCCAGCTCAGATCAGGGCGTCAGTACAGATACGCAGTATTTT; CDR3: CASSDQGVSTDTQYF
size: many; D: TRBD1; V: TRBV18; J: TRBJ1-1; DNA: TGTGCCAGCTCACCACCCGACAGGGTAGGTTGGAACACTGAAGCTTTCTTT; CDR3: CASSPPDRVGWNTEAFF
size: few; D: -; V: TRBV5-1; J: TRBJ2-5; DNA: TGCGCCAGCAGCTTCCAGCGCTTGGAGACCCAGTACTTC; CDR3: CASSFQRLETQYF
size: -; D: TRBD1; V: TRBV9; J: TRBJ1-6; DNA: TGTGCCAGCAGCGTGACAGGGGGGGAGATTCCCCTCCACTTT; CDR3: CASSVTGGEIPLHF
size: many; D: -; V: TRBV4-2; J: TRBJ1-5; DNA: TGTGCCAGCAGCCAAGAAGTGCAGGGCCAGCCCCAGCATTTT; CDR3: CASSQEVQGQPQHF
size: -; D: -; V: TRBV29-1; J: TRBJ1-2; DNA: TGCAGCGTCCGGGCCCGCTATGGCTACACCTTC; CDR3: CSVRARYGYTF
size: many; D: TRBD2; V: TRBV27; J: TRBJ2-2; DNA: TGTGCCAGCAGTTTTGGGGGGGTAGGCACCGGGGAGCTGTTTTTT; CDR3: CASSFGGVGTGELFF
size: many; D: -; V: TRBV20-1; J: TRBJ2-7; DNA: TGCAGTGCCCCTAACAGGGTTGGCTACGAGCAGTACTTC; CDR3: CSAPNRVGYEQYF
size: many; D: -; V: TRBV18; J: TRBJ1-1; DNA: TGTGCCAGCTCGGGGCAGGGGAACACTGAAGCTTTCTTT; CDR3: CASSGQGNTEAFF
size: many; D: -; V: TRBV20-1; J: TRBJ1-1; DNA: TGCAGTGCTAGAGATTTTTTAGAGTCGGGCACTGAAGCTTTCTTT; CDR3: CSARDFLESGTEAFF
size: many; D: -; V: TRBV27; J: TRBJ2-7; DNA: TGTGCCAGCAGTTTATCGATAAACTACGAGCAGTACTTC; CDR3: CASSLSINYEQYF